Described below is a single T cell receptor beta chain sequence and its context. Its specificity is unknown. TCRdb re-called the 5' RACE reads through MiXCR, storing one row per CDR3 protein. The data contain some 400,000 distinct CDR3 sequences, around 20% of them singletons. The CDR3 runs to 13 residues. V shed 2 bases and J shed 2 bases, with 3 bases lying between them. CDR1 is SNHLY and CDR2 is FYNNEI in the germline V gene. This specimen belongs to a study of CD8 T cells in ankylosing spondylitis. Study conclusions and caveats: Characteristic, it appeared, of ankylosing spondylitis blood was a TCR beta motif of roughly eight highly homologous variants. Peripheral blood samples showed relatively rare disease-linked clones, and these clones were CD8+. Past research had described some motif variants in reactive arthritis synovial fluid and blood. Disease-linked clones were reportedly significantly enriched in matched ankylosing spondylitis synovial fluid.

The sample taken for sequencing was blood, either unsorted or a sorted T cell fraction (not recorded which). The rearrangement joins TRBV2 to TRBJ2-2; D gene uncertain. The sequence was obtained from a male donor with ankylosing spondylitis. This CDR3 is CASSEINTGELFF. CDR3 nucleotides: TGTGCCAGCAGTGAAATAAACACCGGGGAGCTGTTTTTT.